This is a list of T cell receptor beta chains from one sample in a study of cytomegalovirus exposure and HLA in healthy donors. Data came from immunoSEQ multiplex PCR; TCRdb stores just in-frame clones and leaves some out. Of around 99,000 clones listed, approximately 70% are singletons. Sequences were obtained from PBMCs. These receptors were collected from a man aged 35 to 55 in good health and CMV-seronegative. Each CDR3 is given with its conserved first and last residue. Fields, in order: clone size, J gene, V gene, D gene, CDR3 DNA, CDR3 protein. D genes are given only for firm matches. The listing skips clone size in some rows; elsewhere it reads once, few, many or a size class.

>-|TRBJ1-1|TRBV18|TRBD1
TGTGCCAGCTCACCCTCAGGGGGCGGAAACACTGAAGCTTTCTTT
CASSPSGGGNTEAFF
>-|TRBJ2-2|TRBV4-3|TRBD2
TGCGCCAGCAGCCGGGAGGGGCCAGGGATCGGGGAGCTGTTTTTT
CASSREGPGIGELFF
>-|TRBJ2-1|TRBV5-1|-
TGCGCCAGCAGCTTGACATCCTCCTACAATGAGCAGTTCTTC
CASSLTSSYNEQFF
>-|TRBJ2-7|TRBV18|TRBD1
TGTGCCAGCTCACCATATTCGGACAGGGAAGGCGAGCAGTACTTC
CASSPYSDREGEQYF
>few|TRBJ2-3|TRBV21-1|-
TGTGCCGTGGACAGGGTAACAGATACGCAGTATTTT
CAVDRVTDTQYF
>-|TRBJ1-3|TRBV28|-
TGTGCCAGCGCGGTTCTGGGGGGTACGGGAAACACCATATATTTT
CASAVLGGTGNTIYF
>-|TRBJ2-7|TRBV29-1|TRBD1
TGCAGCGTTACCTCGGGACAGGGGGGAGGACACTACGAGCAGTACTTC
CSVTSGQGGGHYEQYF
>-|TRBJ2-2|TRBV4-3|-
TGCGCCAGCAGCCCCCGTTCCGAGGGTGACACCGGGGAGCTGTTTTTT
CASSPRSEGDTGELFF
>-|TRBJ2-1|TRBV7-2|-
TGTGCCAGCAGCCCTAGAGGCAAGACGATCGGGGATGAGCAGTTCTTC
CASSPRGKTIGDEQFF
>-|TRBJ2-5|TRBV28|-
TGTGCCAGCCTCATAGGAGGCGGGGAGACCCAGTACTTC
CASLIGGGETQYF
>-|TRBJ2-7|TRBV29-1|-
TGCAGCGTTGGATCGCAGGTGCGATCCTACGAGCAGTACTTC
CSVGSQVRSYEQYF
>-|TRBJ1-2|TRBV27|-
TGTGCCAGCAGGGTAGGGGGGGGCCTCAAAGGCTACACCTTC
CASRVGGGLKGYTF
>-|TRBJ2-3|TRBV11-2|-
TGTGCCAGCAGCTTAGTGGTTCAGCGGCCCTTCCCAAAGCATACGCAGTATTTT
CASSLVVQRPFPKHTQYF
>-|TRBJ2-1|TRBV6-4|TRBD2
TGTGCCAGCAGTGAAGAAGCCACTCGACTAGCGGGGGGGAAATACAATGAGCAGTTCTTC
CASSEEATRLAGGKYNEQFF
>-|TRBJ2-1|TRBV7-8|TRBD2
TGTGCCAGCCGATCGGTAGCGGGGGGCAATGAGCAGTTCTTC
CASRSVAGGNEQFF
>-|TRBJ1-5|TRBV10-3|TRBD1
TGTGCCATCAGTCCGGGACAGGGCTCGGGGCAGCCCCAGCATTTT
CAISPGQGSGQPQHF
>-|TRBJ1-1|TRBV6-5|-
TGTGCCAGCAGTTACAGCAGGAGACAGGACACTGAAGCTTTCTTT
CASSYSRRQDTEAFF
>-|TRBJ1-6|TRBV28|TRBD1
TGTGCCACTGGACAGGGGGCTAATTCACCCCTCCACTTT
CATGQGANSPLHF
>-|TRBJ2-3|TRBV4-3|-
TGCGCCAGCAGCCCCCTTTTTGTCCGCACAGATACGCAGTATTTT
CASSPLFVRTDTQYF
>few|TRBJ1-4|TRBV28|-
TGTGCCAGCAGGACAGTGGCTAATGAAAAACTGTTTTTT
CASRTVANEKLFF
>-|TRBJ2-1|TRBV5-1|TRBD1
TGCGCCAGCAGCGTATGGACAGGGTGGGCCTACAATGAGCAGTTCTTC
CASSVWTGWAYNEQFF
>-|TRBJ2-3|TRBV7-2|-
TGTGCCAGCAGCTCGTGGCGGGATACGCAGTATTTT
CASSSWRDTQYF
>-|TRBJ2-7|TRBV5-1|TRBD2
TGCGCCAGCAGAAGTGGTAGCGGGGGGATCGTTGCTGAGCAGTACTTC
CASRSGSGGIVAEQYF
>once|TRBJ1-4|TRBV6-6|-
TGTGCCAGCAGTTACCGGGACACAGAAAAACTGTTTTTT
CASSYRDTEKLFF
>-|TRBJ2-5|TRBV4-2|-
TGTGCCAGCAGGAAGGGGGGGGCCGCTGGAGAGACCCAGTACTTC
CASRKGGAAGETQYF
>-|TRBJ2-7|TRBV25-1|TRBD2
TGTGCCAGCAGTGAGGGGACTAGAGAGAGCGAGCAGTACTTC
CASSEGTRESEQYF
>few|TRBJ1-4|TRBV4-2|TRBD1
TGTGCCAGCAGCCGCCGGGACAGGGGCCTAGAGGGTGAAAAACTGTTTTTT
CASSRRDRGLEGEKLFF
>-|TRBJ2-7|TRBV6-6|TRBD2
TGTGCCAGCAGTCCACCGGGGGGTACCTACGAGCAGTACTTC
CASSPPGGTYEQYF
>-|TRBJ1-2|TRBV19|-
TGTGCCAGTAGTACAGGGGTCAACTATGGCTACACCTTC
CASSTGVNYGYTF
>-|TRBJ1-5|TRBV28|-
TGTGCCAGCAGTTTACTCGGGTTACAGCCCCAGCATTTT
CASSLLGLQPQHF
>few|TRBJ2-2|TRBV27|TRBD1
TGTGCCAGCAGTTCCATGGACAGGGGCACCGGGGAGCTGTTTTTT
CASSSMDRGTGELFF
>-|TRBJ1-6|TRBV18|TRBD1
TGTGCCAGCTCACCCGCCCCCGGGACAGGCGTTAATTCACCCCTCCACTTT
CASSPAPGTGVNSPLHF
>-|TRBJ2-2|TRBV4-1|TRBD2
TGCGCCAGCAGCCAAGATAAGCAACTAGCGGGGGGGGGAGCCGGGGAGCTGTTTTTT
CASSQDKQLAGGGAGELFF
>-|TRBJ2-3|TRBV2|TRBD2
TGTGCCAGCAGTGAAGCCGGGACTAGCGCGAAAACGCAGTATTTT
CASSEAGTSAKTQYF
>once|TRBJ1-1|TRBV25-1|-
TGTGCCAGCAGCGAGACCGGGATCTGGGACACTGAAGCTTTCTTT
CASSETGIWDTEAFF
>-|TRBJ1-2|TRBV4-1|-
TGCGCCAGCAGCCAAGATCCAGGCTTACGCGGGGGCTACACCTTC
CASSQDPGLRGGYTF
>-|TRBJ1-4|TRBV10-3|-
TGTGCCACCACAGACGACAGAGCAACTAATGAAAAACTGTTTTTT
CATTDDRATNEKLFF
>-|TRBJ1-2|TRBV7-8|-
TGTGCCAGCAGCTTACTGGACAGAGTAACCGGGGATGGCTACACCTTC
CASSLLDRVTGDGYTF
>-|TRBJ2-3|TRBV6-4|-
TGTGCCAGCAGTGACGGACAGAGCACAGATACGCAGTATTTT
CASSDGQSTDTQYF
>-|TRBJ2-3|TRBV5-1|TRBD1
TGCGCCAGCAGCGGCAGGACAGGAGACACAGATACGCAGTATTTT
CASSGRTGDTDTQYF